This T cell receptor (beta chain) was observed in a study of blood T cell repertoires in COVID-19. Study as a whole: Samples came from the United States, Italy and Spain, spanning acute and convalescent COVID-19. In each case, the material was cDNA or gDNA derived from T cells, B-cell-depleted T cells, or PBMCs.

Germline V gene data show CDR1 as MNHEY and CDR2 as SVGAGI. The CDR3 has 16 residues. Trimming took 4 bases from V and 4 from J, leaving 16 bases between them. Data came from immunoSEQ multiplex PCR; TCRdb stores just in-frame clones and leaves some out. The table shows 50,000 to 85,000 clones, with about 90% occurring only once. Sample: peripheral blood. The clonotype originates from a human donor in a cohort sampled during active COVID-19. The V gene is TRBV6-5, the J gene TRBJ2-2; maybe TRBD2 (6 bases). CDR3 amino acids: CASSFGGSGSTGELFF. The CDR3 DNA reads TGTGCCAGCAGTTTCGGTGGTAGCGGCTCCACCGGGGAGCTGTTTTTT.